The clone carrying this TCR beta chain was detected only a few times. This record belongs to a study of blood T cell repertoires in COVID-19. Study information: Researchers got acute and convalescent COVID-19 samples from the United States, Italy and Spain. Nucleic acid was either cDNA or gDNA, and it came from T cells, B-cell-depleted T cells, or PBMCs.

Looked up from germline, CDR1 is SGDLS and CDR2 is YYNGEE. This CDR3 contains 16 residues. Germline trimming cut 0 bases from V and 4 bases from J; bases unmatched to any gene: 6. The Seattle patients, enrolled during active infection, were followed longitudinally. Clones were sequenced by immunoSEQ multiplex PCR, and TCRdb holds only the in-frame ones, with some missing. The data show 270,000 or so clones, 65% to 85% seen once. The chain combines TRBV9 with TRBJ1-4; the match to TRBD1 covers 7 bases. Input material: peripheral blood. The receptor's source is a human donor with COVID-19, enrolled during active disease. The donor label of this sample is uncertain. The DNA for the CDR3 is TGTGCCAGCAGCGTAGCTACGGGACAGAATAATGAAAAACTGTTTTTT. Translating it yields CASSVATGQNNEKLFF.